Listed below are T cell receptor beta chains from one sample, sequenced in a study of blood T cells in healthy people across ages. TCRdb called the 5' RACE reads again in MiXCR, with one record for every CDR3 protein. The sample comprises over 950,000 distinct CDR3 sequences, more than 30% of which are singletons, and 10% to 15% rests with the top ten. The specimen sequenced was blood. The origin of the receptors is a man aged 18 to 35 in good health. CDR3s include the opening cysteine and the closing phenylalanine or tryptophan. A D gene is named only where the DNA matches it firmly. Clone size is given for some rows only: seen once, a few or many times, or a class if the clone is expanded.

few,-,TRBV12-3/TRBV12-4,TRBJ1-2,CASSLGGAGDGYTF,TGTGCCAGCAGTTTAGGGGGGGCAGGCGATGGCTACACCTTC
-,-,TRBV15,TRBJ2-5,CATSSTDSLYQETQYF,TGTGCCACCAGCAGTACGGACAGCTTGTACCAAGAGACCCAGTACTTC
few,-,TRBV5-1,TRBJ2-7,CASSLDRPSYEQYF,TGCGCCAGCAGCTTGGACAGGCCCTCCTACGAGCAGTACTTC
few,TRBD1,TRBV5-6,TRBJ1-2,CASNKLRTGASNYGYTF,TGTGCCAGCAACAAACTTAGGACAGGAGCCTCTAACTATGGCTACACCTTC
few,TRBD2,TRBV27,TRBJ2-3,CASSLFETSGGAGNCTDTQYF,TGTGCCAGCAGTTTATTCGAGACTAGCGGGGGGGCGGGAAATTGCACAGATACGCAGTATTTT
many,-,TRBV9,TRBJ2-1,CASSLHLRYNEQFF,TGTGCCAGCAGCCTCCACCTGCGATACAATGAGCAGTTCTTC
-,-,TRBV12-3/TRBV12-4,TRBJ2-5,CASSPSSWTTVNNEQYF,TGTGCCAGCAGTCCATCCTCTTGGACTACGGTAAACAATGAGCAGTACTTC
-,-,TRBV7-9,TRBJ2-1,CASSWTTRTLFF,TGTGCCAGCAGTTGGACAACCCGAACCCTGTTCTTC
few,-,TRBV7-9,TRBJ1-2,CASSLGAGSGYTF,TGTGCCAGCAGCTTAGGAGCAGGCTCTGGCTACACCTTC
-,TRBD1,TRBV2,TRBJ2-7,CASRAGTGATKNVYEQYF,TGTGCCAGCAGAGCCGGGACAGGGGCCACGAAAAACGTCTACGAGCAGTACTTC
-,TRBD1,TRBV4-2,TRBJ1-5,CASSFRQGLDNQPQHF,TGTGCCAGCAGCTTCAGACAGGGGCTTGACAATCAGCCCCAGCATTTT
-,-,TRBV4-1,TRBJ2-7,CASSQAAASYEQYF,TGCGCCAGCAGCCAAGCAGCCGCGTCATACGAGCAGTACTTC
-,-,TRBV5-1,TRBJ2-5,CASSRLITPGQRTETQYF,TGCGCCAGCAGCCGTCTAATTACCCCGGGCCAACGAACGGAGACCCAGTACTTC
few,-,TRBV6-2/TRBV6-3,TRBJ1-5,CASKGFLRDQPQHF,TGTGCCAGCAAGGGCTTCCTTAGAGATCAGCCCCAGCATTTT
-,-,TRBV5-4,TRBJ2-5,CASSLVFGTEEETQYF,TGTGCCAGCAGCTTGGTTTTCGGGACGGAAGAAGAGACCCAGTACTTC
once,-,TRBV6-6,TRBJ1-2,CACSLPDRLRPGYTF,TGTGCCTGCAGCCTTCCTGACAGATTACGGCCTGGCTACACCTTC
few,TRBD1,TRBV7-2,TRBJ1-4,CASSLDRGPEKLFF,TGTGCCAGCAGCTTAGACAGGGGGCCTGAAAAACTGTTTTTT
-,-,TRBV3-1,TRBJ2-5,CASSPHFGGGQETQYF,TGTGCCAGCAGCCCACATTTTGGAGGGGGGCAGGAGACCCAGTACTTC
-,-,TRBV7-9,TRBJ2-1,CASHIDEQFF,TGTGCCTCTCACATAGATGAGCAGTTCTTC
few,-,TRBV20-1,TRBJ2-7,CSARTVGVYEQYF,TGCAGTGCTAGAACAGTTGGAGTCTACGAGCAGTACTTC
-,TRBD2,TRBV20-1,TRBJ2-4,CSASPARLAGWEQYF,TGCAGTGCTAGTCCTGCTCGACTAGCGGGATGGGAGCAGTACTTC
few,-,TRBV30,TRBJ2-5,CAWSPSQETQYF,TGTGCCTGGAGTCCCAGCCAAGAGACCCAGTACTTC
-,-,TRBV5-1,TRBJ2-3,CASSLALEDTPDTQYF,TGCGCCAGCAGCTTGGCCCTTGAGGACACCCCCGATACGCAGTATTTT
-,TRBD1,TRBV7-9,TRBJ1-2,CASSSIDRVDYGYTF,TGTGCCAGCAGCTCTATTGACAGGGTGGACTATGGCTACACCTTC
-,-,TRBV3-1,TRBJ1-4,CASRTNSGTEHATNEKLFF,TGTGCCAGCAGGACCAACTCCGGGACCGAACATGCAACTAATGAAAAACTGTTTTTT
few,-,TRBV4-1,TRBJ2-3,CASSLRGNADTQYF,TGCGCCAGCAGCCTCCGGGGGAACGCAGATACGCAGTATTTT
few,-,TRBV5-1,TRBJ2-5,CASSLGGQLQETQYF,TGCGCCAGCAGCTTGGGTGGGCAGCTCCAAGAGACCCAGTACTTC
-,-,TRBV18,TRBJ1-1,CASSPDGKNTEAFF,TGTGCCAGCTCACCGGACGGAAAGAACACTGAAGCTTTCTTT
few,-,TRBV4-2,TRBJ2-1,CTSSQGGEQFF,TGTACCAGCAGCCAAGGGGGGGAGCAGTTCTTC
-,TRBD1,TRBV29-1,TRBJ1-2,CSVEEQGDGYTF,TGCAGCGTTGAGGAACAGGGGGATGGCTACACCTTC
-,TRBD1,TRBV9,TRBJ1-6,CASSADRGSPLHF,TGTGCCAGCAGCGCCGACAGGGGCTCACCCCTCCACTTT
many,TRBD1,TRBV12-3/TRBV12-4,TRBJ1-6,CASSQWDRNSPLHF,TGTGCCAGCAGCCAATGGGACAGGAATTCACCCCTCCACTTT
many,-,TRBV12-3/TRBV12-4,TRBJ1-2,CASSLKRDNYGYTF,TGTGCCAGCAGTTTAAAACGGGATAACTATGGCTACACCTTC
many,-,TRBV21-1,TRBJ2-7,CASSKWAQGVVEQYF,TGTGCCAGCAGCAAATGGGCACAGGGTGTGGTCGAGCAGTACTTC
few,-,TRBV6-2/TRBV6-3,TRBJ2-1,CASSIGSGWGHEQFF,TGTGCCAGCAGTATCGGGTCGGGGTGGGGGCATGAGCAGTTCTTC
few,TRBD1,TRBV20-1,TRBJ2-7,CSAGDRDNYEQYF,TGCAGTGCTGGGGACAGGGATAACTACGAGCAGTACTTC
few,-,TRBV5-1,TRBJ2-7,CASSFDRPTYNEQYF,TGCGCCAGCAGCTTTGACAGGCCTACCTACAATGAGCAGTACTTC
few,-,TRBV2,TRBJ1-4,CASSAGRANEKLFF,TGTGCCAGCAGTGCCGGGAGGGCTAATGAAAAACTGTTTTTT
few,-,TRBV4-2,TRBJ2-3,CASSPQTGQPTDTQYF,TGTGCCAGCAGCCCTCAAACGGGGCAACCCACAGATACGCAGTATTTT
few,-,TRBV3-1,TRBJ1-1,CASSLIKGGNTEAFF,TGTGCCAGCAGCCTAATTAAGGGAGGGAACACTGAAGCTTTCTTT
-,-,TRBV12-3/TRBV12-4,TRBJ1-1,CASSRGTGAEAFF,TGTGCCAGCAGTCGCGGGACTGGGGCTGAAGCTTTCTTT
few,-,TRBV7-8,TRBJ1-5,CASSFERRISNQPQHF,TGTGCCAGCAGCTTTGAACGTCGGATAAGCAATCAGCCCCAGCATTTT
few,TRBD2,TRBV28,TRBJ2-3,CASSSPGTSGRYTDTQYF,TGTGCCAGCAGTTCTCCCGGGACTAGCGGGCGATACACAGATACGCAGTATTTT
-,-,TRBV5-1,TRBJ1-6,CASNLGRNNSPLHF,TGCGCCAGCAATTTAGGAAGAAATAATTCACCCCTCCACTTT
-,-,TRBV7-2,TRBJ2-5,CASSYDETQYF,TGTGCCAGCAGCTATGACGAGACCCAGTACTTC
-,-,TRBV20-1,TRBJ2-5,CSARGWGEETQYF,TGCAGTGCTAGAGGGTGGGGGGAAGAGACCCAGTACTTC
once,-,TRBV20-1,TRBJ2-7,CSARGAGVTYEQYF,TGCAGTGCTAGGGGGGCAGGGGTCACCTACGAGCAGTACTTC
-,TRBD2,TRBV4-3,TRBJ2-5,CASSGLASGENEQYF,TGCGCCAGCAGCGGCCTGGCTAGCGGGGAGAATGAGCAGTACTTC
-,-,TRBV14,TRBJ1-2,CASSPSPREGYTF,TGTGCCAGCAGCCCGTCTCCGAGGGAAGGCTACACCTTC
few,-,TRBV7-8,TRBJ1-6,CASSSGPFRDSPLHF,TGTGCCAGCAGCTCCGGACCGTTCAGGGATTCACCCCTCCACTTT
-,-,TRBV11-2,TRBJ1-2,CASSAGQNDYYGYTF,TGTGCCAGCAGCGCAGGGCAGAATGACTACTATGGCTACACCTTC
-,TRBD1,TRBV4-3,TRBJ2-1,CASSQGTGSYNDQFF,TGCGCCAGCAGCCAAGGGACAGGGTCCTACAATGATCAGTTCTTC
-,TRBD1,TRBV9,TRBJ2-1,CASSTDRGEQFF,TGTGCCAGCAGCACGGACAGGGGTGAGCAGTTCTTC